These T cell receptor beta chains were read from a single sample in a study of T cell responses to AZD1222 COVID-19 vaccine. Profiling relied on immunoSEQ multiplex PCR, and the TCRdb table lists in-frame clones only, not all of them. The sample records 100,000 to 150,000 clones, roughly 90% being singletons. The sequencing here drew on peripheral blood, taken on day 0 of AZD1222 vaccination. Source of these receptors: an adult in good health. Both conserved end residues are part of each CDR3. The D gene is left open where the match is weak. Clone size is shown for a subset of rows, as once, few, many or a class of expanded clone.

v_gene: TRBV12-5
abundance: -
j_gene: TRBJ2-7
d_gene: TRBD1
CDR3nt: TGTGCTAGTGGTTTGGGGTTCGGACAGGACGAGCAGTACTTC
CDR3aa: CASGLGFGQDEQYF

v_gene: TRBV4-2
abundance: -
j_gene: TRBJ2-1
d_gene: -
CDR3nt: TGTGCCAGCAGCCAACTCGGGAGCTCCTACAATGAGCAGTTCTTC
CDR3aa: CASSQLGSSYNEQFF

v_gene: TRBV3-1/TRBV3-2
abundance: -
j_gene: TRBJ1-2
d_gene: TRBD1
CDR3nt: TGTGCCAGCAGCCATCCGGGACAGGGACCCAGCTATGGCTACACCTTC
CDR3aa: CASSHPGQGPSYGYTF

v_gene: TRBV29-1
abundance: -
j_gene: TRBJ1-2
d_gene: -
CDR3nt: TGCAGCGTTGATAGGGGTCTTTGGTATGGCTACACCTTC
CDR3aa: CSVDRGLWYGYTF

v_gene: TRBV4-3
abundance: -
j_gene: TRBJ2-7
d_gene: TRBD2
CDR3nt: TGCGCCAGCAGCTTAGGACTAGCGGGAGCGGGCGAGCAGTACTTC
CDR3aa: CASSLGLAGAGEQYF

v_gene: TRBV19
abundance: once
j_gene: TRBJ2-3
d_gene: -
CDR3nt: TGTGCCAGTAGTCGCAAACCGGGCAGGGGAGATACGCAGTATTTT
CDR3aa: CASSRKPGRGDTQYF

v_gene: TRBV4-1
abundance: -
j_gene: TRBJ2-3
d_gene: -
CDR3nt: TGCGCCAGCAGCCAAGAACGGGTCTTTGGCACAGATACGCAGTATTTT
CDR3aa: CASSQERVFGTDTQYF

v_gene: TRBV7-3
abundance: -
j_gene: TRBJ2-1
d_gene: TRBD2
CDR3nt: TGTGCCAGCAGCTTATCCCCGGGACTAGCGCCCAGGGGGCAGTTCTTC
CDR3aa: CASSLSPGLAPRGQFF

v_gene: TRBV5-1
abundance: -
j_gene: TRBJ2-7
d_gene: -
CDR3nt: TGCGCCAGCAGCTTTGCTCGATCCGCCATCTACGAGCAGTACTTC
CDR3aa: CASSFARSAIYEQYF

v_gene: TRBV6-4
abundance: -
j_gene: TRBJ2-7
d_gene: TRBD2
CDR3nt: TGTGCCAGCAGTGATCCCGGGACTAGCGCCTCCTACGAGCAGTACTTC
CDR3aa: CASSDPGTSASYEQYF

v_gene: TRBV5-6
abundance: few
j_gene: TRBJ2-2
d_gene: -
CDR3nt: TGTGCCAGCAGCTGGCACAGGGTCGGGGAGCTGTTTTTT
CDR3aa: CASSWHRVGELFF

v_gene: TRBV19
abundance: -
j_gene: TRBJ1-2
d_gene: -
CDR3nt: TGTGCCAGTAGTATACCGAGGACCTATGGCTACACCTTC
CDR3aa: CASSIPRTYGYTF

v_gene: TRBV11-2
abundance: -
j_gene: TRBJ2-7
d_gene: -
CDR3nt: TGTGCCAGCAGCTCGGTGGAGGGGGCCTACGAGCAGTACTTC
CDR3aa: CASSSVEGAYEQYF

v_gene: TRBV21-1
abundance: once
j_gene: TRBJ1-2
d_gene: -
CDR3nt: TGTGCCAGCAGCAACGCATCGGCCCTTGTCTACTACACCTTC
CDR3aa: CASSNASALVYYTF

v_gene: TRBV18
abundance: -
j_gene: TRBJ1-1
d_gene: TRBD1
CDR3nt: TGTGCCAGCTCGGCCGGGACAGTGAACACTGAAGCTTTCTTT
CDR3aa: CASSAGTVNTEAFF

v_gene: TRBV7-2
abundance: -
j_gene: TRBJ1-2
d_gene: -
CDR3nt: TGTGCCAGCAGCTCCCCGGGCGGAGTGTGGGGGTCCTATGGCTACACCTTC
CDR3aa: CASSSPGGVWGSYGYTF

v_gene: TRBV19
abundance: -
j_gene: TRBJ1-2
d_gene: -
CDR3nt: TGTGCCAGTAGTATCCCCCGAGAGGGGTGGTGGTATGGCTACACCTTC
CDR3aa: CASSIPREGWWYGYTF

v_gene: TRBV6-2/TRBV6-3
abundance: -
j_gene: TRBJ2-1
d_gene: TRBD2
CDR3nt: TGTGCCAGCAGTTATGGGCTAGCGGGAACGGGGAATGAGCAGTTCTTC
CDR3aa: CASSYGLAGTGNEQFF

v_gene: TRBV5-4
abundance: once
j_gene: TRBJ1-4
d_gene: -
CDR3nt: TGTGCCAGCAGCTTGTCGGGGAAAGAAAAACTGTTTTTT
CDR3aa: CASSLSGKEKLFF

v_gene: TRBV27
abundance: -
j_gene: TRBJ2-2
d_gene: TRBD2
CDR3nt: TGTGCCAGCAGTTTAGCCCAGCGGGAGGAGTATCGGGACACCGGGGAGCTGTTTTTT
CDR3aa: CASSLAQREEYRDTGELFF

v_gene: TRBV7-9
abundance: -
j_gene: TRBJ1-5
d_gene: TRBD1
CDR3nt: TGTGCCAGCAGTAGCGGGACAGGCCAGCCCCAGCATTTT
CDR3aa: CASSSGTGQPQHF

v_gene: TRBV13
abundance: -
j_gene: TRBJ2-6
d_gene: -
CDR3nt: TGTGCCAGCAGCCCAACCCGGCAGACCTCCTCTGGGGCCAACGTCCTGACTTTC
CDR3aa: CASSPTRQTSSGANVLTF

v_gene: TRBV7-3
abundance: -
j_gene: TRBJ2-1
d_gene: TRBD2
CDR3nt: TGTGCCAGCAGCTTAACGTGGAATAGCGGGAGTAACCGTGAGCAGTTCTTC
CDR3aa: CASSLTWNSGSNREQFF

v_gene: TRBV29-1
abundance: few
j_gene: TRBJ1-1
d_gene: -
CDR3nt: TGCAGCGTGTCGCTGGGGACTGGGGAAGCTTTCTTT
CDR3aa: CSVSLGTGEAFF

v_gene: TRBV19
abundance: -
j_gene: TRBJ2-2
d_gene: TRBD2
CDR3nt: TGTGCCAGTAGTATAGACCTGACTAGCGGAAACCTCCCATTTTTT
CDR3aa: CASSIDLTSGNLPFF

v_gene: TRBV6-5
abundance: -
j_gene: TRBJ1-1
d_gene: -
CDR3nt: TGTGCCAGCACCAGCGGGGGGGGCGCAGGGACTGAAGCTTTCTTT
CDR3aa: CASTSGGGAGTEAFF

v_gene: TRBV11-3
abundance: -
j_gene: TRBJ2-2
d_gene: -
CDR3nt: TGTGCCAGCAGCAATCCCCGGTGGTACGGCGGGGAGCTGTTTTTT
CDR3aa: CASSNPRWYGGELFF

v_gene: TRBV27
abundance: -
j_gene: TRBJ1-6
d_gene: -
CDR3nt: TGTGCCAGCAGTTTGGGGGAGGGATGGAATTCACCCCTCCACTTT
CDR3aa: CASSLGEGWNSPLHF

v_gene: TRBV28
abundance: -
j_gene: TRBJ1-4
d_gene: TRBD1
CDR3nt: TGTGCCAGCAGACGCGGGGACAGGGCGGGTGAAAAACTGTTTTTT
CDR3aa: CASRRGDRAGEKLFF

v_gene: TRBV2
abundance: -
j_gene: TRBJ2-7
d_gene: -
CDR3nt: TGTGCCAGCAGTGAACTGGGGGGATCGAACGAGCAGTACTTC
CDR3aa: CASSELGGSNEQYF

v_gene: TRBV5-1
abundance: -
j_gene: TRBJ1-1
d_gene: TRBD1
CDR3nt: TGCGCCAGTACTTTAGGGACAGGGGTCCTGAACACTGAAGCTTTCTTT
CDR3aa: CASTLGTGVLNTEAFF

v_gene: TRBV7-9
abundance: many
j_gene: TRBJ2-3
d_gene: -
CDR3nt: TGTGCCAGCAGCTTAGAGGGAACAGATACGCAGTATTTT
CDR3aa: CASSLEGTDTQYF

v_gene: TRBV7-2
abundance: -
j_gene: TRBJ2-7
d_gene: TRBD2
CDR3nt: TGTGCCAGCAGCTTATATAGCGGGAGTTTTTACGAGCAGTACTTC
CDR3aa: CASSLYSGSFYEQYF

v_gene: TRBV5-1
abundance: -
j_gene: TRBJ2-1
d_gene: -
CDR3nt: TGCGCCAGCAGCTTGGAACGGGAACAGCAGTTCTTC
CDR3aa: CASSLEREQQFF

v_gene: TRBV7-2
abundance: -
j_gene: TRBJ2-7
d_gene: -
CDR3nt: TGTGCCAGCAGCTTAGACCGGGATACCTACGAGCAGTACTTC
CDR3aa: CASSLDRDTYEQYF

v_gene: TRBV5-1
abundance: few
j_gene: TRBJ1-2
d_gene: TRBD1
CDR3nt: TGCGCCAGCAGCTTGTCCAATCCTTCCGGGACAGGGGTCGACTATGGCTACACCTTC
CDR3aa: CASSLSNPSGTGVDYGYTF

v_gene: TRBV10-1
abundance: -
j_gene: TRBJ2-7
d_gene: TRBD1
CDR3nt: TGCGCCAGCACTAGGACAGGGCCGTCCTACGAGCAGTACTTC
CDR3aa: CASTRTGPSYEQYF

v_gene: TRBV7-3
abundance: -
j_gene: TRBJ1-2
d_gene: TRBD1
CDR3nt: TGTGCCAGCAGCCCGGACAGGGATTATGGCTACACCTTC
CDR3aa: CASSPDRDYGYTF

v_gene: TRBV25-1
abundance: -
j_gene: TRBJ2-5
d_gene: -
CDR3nt: TGTGCCAGCAGTGGCCAGGGGGGGGGAGAGACCCAGTACTTC
CDR3aa: CASSGQGGGETQYF

v_gene: TRBV3-1/TRBV3-2
abundance: -
j_gene: TRBJ1-1
d_gene: -
CDR3nt: TGTGCCAGCAGCCCCACCCGGAGGCGACATACTGAAGCTTTCTTT
CDR3aa: CASSPTRRRHTEAFF

v_gene: TRBV7-2
abundance: -
j_gene: TRBJ1-5
d_gene: -
CDR3nt: TGTGCCAGCAGCTCTACTGGGGAGGGGAATCAGCCCCAGCATTTT
CDR3aa: CASSSTGEGNQPQHF

v_gene: TRBV4-1
abundance: -
j_gene: TRBJ1-1
d_gene: TRBD1
CDR3nt: TGCGCCAGCAGCCTGACAGGGTTCACTGAAGCTTTCTTT
CDR3aa: CASSLTGFTEAFF

v_gene: TRBV7-9
abundance: -
j_gene: TRBJ2-7
d_gene: -
CDR3nt: TGTGCCAGCAGCCCAGGGACTCCCTACGAGCAGTACTTC
CDR3aa: CASSPGTPYEQYF

v_gene: TRBV30
abundance: -
j_gene: TRBJ2-7
d_gene: -
CDR3nt: TGTGCCTGGAGTGTCGGGACTCTGGGTTCCTCCGAGCAGTACTTC
CDR3aa: CAWSVGTLGSSEQYF

v_gene: TRBV27
abundance: -
j_gene: TRBJ1-6
d_gene: -
CDR3nt: TGTGCCAGCAGTGCGGGGGCTTCGGCGGGTTCACCCCTCCACTTT
CDR3aa: CASSAGASAGSPLHF

v_gene: TRBV7-3
abundance: once
j_gene: TRBJ2-3
d_gene: TRBD2
CDR3nt: TGTGCCAGCAGCTTAACCTTAGCGGGAGGATCAAACACAGATACGCAGTATTTT
CDR3aa: CASSLTLAGGSNTDTQYF

v_gene: TRBV7-9
abundance: -
j_gene: TRBJ1-5
d_gene: TRBD1
CDR3nt: TGTGCCAGCAGCTTGACAGGGGGCGCTTATAGCAATCAGCCCCAGCATTTT
CDR3aa: CASSLTGGAYSNQPQHF

v_gene: TRBV10-3
abundance: once
j_gene: TRBJ2-2
d_gene: TRBD1
CDR3nt: TGTGCCATCAGTGGCACAGGGGTACGAAACACCGGGGAGCTGTTTTTT
CDR3aa: CAISGTGVRNTGELFF

v_gene: TRBV7-9
abundance: -
j_gene: TRBJ1-2
d_gene: TRBD1
CDR3nt: TGTGCCAGCAGCTTAGGTGGACAGGAGTCTGGCTATGGCTACACCTTC
CDR3aa: CASSLGGQESGYGYTF

v_gene: TRBV11-3
abundance: -
j_gene: TRBJ2-7
d_gene: -
CDR3nt: TGTGCCAGCAGCATCCTACAGGGCCTCTCCTACGAGCAGTACTTC
CDR3aa: CASSILQGLSYEQYF

v_gene: TRBV28
abundance: -
j_gene: TRBJ2-1
d_gene: -
CDR3nt: TGTGCCAGCAGCCCAGTGGGGGGCCTTTCCTACAATGAGCAGTTCTTC
CDR3aa: CASSPVGGLSYNEQFF

v_gene: TRBV6-4
abundance: once
j_gene: TRBJ2-2
d_gene: -
CDR3nt: TGTGCCAGCAGTGACTCCCCCCAGTGGACCGGGGAGCTGTTTTTT
CDR3aa: CASSDSPQWTGELFF

v_gene: TRBV5-6
abundance: -
j_gene: TRBJ1-2
d_gene: -
CDR3nt: TGTGCCAGCAGTGCGCGTGGTAACTATGGCTACACCTTC
CDR3aa: CASSARGNYGYTF

v_gene: TRBV6-5
abundance: -
j_gene: TRBJ2-5
d_gene: -
CDR3nt: TGTGCCAGCAGGGAGACAGGAGTAGTACGGGAGACCCAGTACTTC
CDR3aa: CASRETGVVRETQYF

v_gene: TRBV4-2
abundance: -
j_gene: TRBJ2-7
d_gene: -
CDR3nt: TGTGCCAGCAGCCCCTGGCTATATGGGGGGGCGATCTCCTACGAGCAGTACTTC
CDR3aa: CASSPWLYGGAISYEQYF